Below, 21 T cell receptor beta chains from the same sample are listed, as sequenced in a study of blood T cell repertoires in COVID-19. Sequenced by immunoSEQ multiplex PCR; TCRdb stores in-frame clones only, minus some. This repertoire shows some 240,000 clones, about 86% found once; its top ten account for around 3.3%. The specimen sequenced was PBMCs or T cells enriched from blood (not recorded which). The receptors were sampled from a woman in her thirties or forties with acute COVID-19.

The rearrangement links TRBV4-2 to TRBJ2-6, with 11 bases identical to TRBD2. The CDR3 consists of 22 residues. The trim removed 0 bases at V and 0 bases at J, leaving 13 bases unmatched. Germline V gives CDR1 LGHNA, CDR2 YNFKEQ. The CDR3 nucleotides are TGTGCCAGCAGCCAAGAAGGGGTCTTTAGCGGGAGGGGGACCTCTGGGGCCAACGTCCTGACTTTC. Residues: CASSQEGVFSGRGTSGANVLTF.

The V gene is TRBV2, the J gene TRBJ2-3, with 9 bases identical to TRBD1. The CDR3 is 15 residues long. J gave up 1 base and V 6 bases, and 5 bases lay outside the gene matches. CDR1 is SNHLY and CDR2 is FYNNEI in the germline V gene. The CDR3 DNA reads TGTGCCAGCAGCGGCCGGGACAGGGGCACAGATACGCAGTATTTT. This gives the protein CASSGRDRGTDTQYF.

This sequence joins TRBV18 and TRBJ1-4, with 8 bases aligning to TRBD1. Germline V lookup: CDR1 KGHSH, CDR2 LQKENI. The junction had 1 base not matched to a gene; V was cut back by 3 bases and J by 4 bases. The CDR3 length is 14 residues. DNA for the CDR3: TGTGCCAGCTCACCGACAGGGGATAATGAAAAACTGTTTTTT. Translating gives CASSPTGDNEKLFF.

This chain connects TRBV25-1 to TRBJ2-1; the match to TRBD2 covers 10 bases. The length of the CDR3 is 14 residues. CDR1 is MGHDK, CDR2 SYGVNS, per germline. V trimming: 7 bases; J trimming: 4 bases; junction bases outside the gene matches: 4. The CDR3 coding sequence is TGTGCCAGCACTAGCGGGGGTTTTTACAATGAGCAGTTCTTC. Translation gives CASTSGGFYNEQFF. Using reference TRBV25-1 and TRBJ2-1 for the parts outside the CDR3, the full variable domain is EADIYQTPRYLVIGTGKKITLECSQTMGHDKMYWYQQDPGMELHLIHYSYGVNSTEKGDLSSESTVSRIRTEHFPLTLESARPSHTSQYLCASTSGGFYNEQFFGPGTRLTVL.

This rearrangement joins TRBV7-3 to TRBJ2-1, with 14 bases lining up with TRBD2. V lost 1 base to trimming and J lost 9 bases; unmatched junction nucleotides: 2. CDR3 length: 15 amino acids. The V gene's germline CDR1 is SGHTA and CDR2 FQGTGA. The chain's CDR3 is CASSLIGLAGGEQFF. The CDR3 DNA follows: TGTGCCAGCAGCTTAATTGGACTAGCGGGAGGTGAGCAGTTCTTC.

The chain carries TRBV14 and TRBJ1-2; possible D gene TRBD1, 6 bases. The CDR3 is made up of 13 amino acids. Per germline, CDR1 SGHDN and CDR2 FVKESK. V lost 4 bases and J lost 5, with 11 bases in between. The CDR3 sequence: CASSPQGKYGYTF. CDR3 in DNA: TGTGCCAGCAGCCCACAGGGCAAGTATGGCTACACCTTC.

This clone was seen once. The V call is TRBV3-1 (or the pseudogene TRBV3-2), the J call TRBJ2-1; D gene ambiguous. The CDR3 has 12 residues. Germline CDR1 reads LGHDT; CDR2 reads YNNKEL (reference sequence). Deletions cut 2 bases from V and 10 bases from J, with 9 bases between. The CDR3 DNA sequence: TGTGCCAGCAGCCAATCTACGGTAGAGCAGTTCTTC. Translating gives CASSQSTVEQFF.

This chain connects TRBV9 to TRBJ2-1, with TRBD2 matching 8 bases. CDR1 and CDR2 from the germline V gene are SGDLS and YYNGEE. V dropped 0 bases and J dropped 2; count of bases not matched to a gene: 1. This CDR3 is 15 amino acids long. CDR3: CASSVVGRAYNEQFF. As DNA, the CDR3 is TGTGCCAGCAGCGTAGTCGGGAGGGCCTACAATGAGCAGTTCTTC.

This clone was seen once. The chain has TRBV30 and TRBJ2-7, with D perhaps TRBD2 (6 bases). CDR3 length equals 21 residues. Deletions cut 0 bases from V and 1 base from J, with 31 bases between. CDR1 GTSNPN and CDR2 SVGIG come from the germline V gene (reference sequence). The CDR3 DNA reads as TGTGCCTGGAGTGTACGGGTCCCCCAGCGGGTCAGGGTTGAGGGGTCCTACGAGCAGTACTTC. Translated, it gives CAWSVRVPQRVRVEGSYEQYF.

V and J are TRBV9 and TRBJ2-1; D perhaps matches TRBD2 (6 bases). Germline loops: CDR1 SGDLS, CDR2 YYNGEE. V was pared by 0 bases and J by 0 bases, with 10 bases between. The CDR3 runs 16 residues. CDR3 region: CASSVVAESSYNEQFF. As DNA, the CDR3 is TGTGCCAGCAGCGTAGTAGCGGAGAGCTCCTACAATGAGCAGTTCTTC.

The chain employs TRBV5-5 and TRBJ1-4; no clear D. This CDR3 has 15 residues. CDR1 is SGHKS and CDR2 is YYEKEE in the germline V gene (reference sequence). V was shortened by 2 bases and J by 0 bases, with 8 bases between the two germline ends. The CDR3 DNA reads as TGTGCCAGCAGCTTATTTCTAGCAACTAATGAAAAACTGTTTTTT. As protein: CASSLFLATNEKLFF.

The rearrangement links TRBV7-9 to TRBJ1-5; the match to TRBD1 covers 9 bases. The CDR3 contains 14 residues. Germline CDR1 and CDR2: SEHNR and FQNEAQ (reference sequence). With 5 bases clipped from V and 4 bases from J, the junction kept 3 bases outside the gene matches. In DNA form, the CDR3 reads TGTGCCAGCAGCCCACAGGGGGCTAATCAGCCCCAGCATTTT. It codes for CASSPQGANQPQHF.

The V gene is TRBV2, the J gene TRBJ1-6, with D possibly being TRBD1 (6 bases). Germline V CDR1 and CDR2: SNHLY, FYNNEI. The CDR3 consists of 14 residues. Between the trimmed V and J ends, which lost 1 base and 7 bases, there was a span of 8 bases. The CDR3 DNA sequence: TGTGCCAGCAGTGAAGACAGGGCGAATTCACCCCTCCACTTT. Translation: CASSEDRANSPLHF.

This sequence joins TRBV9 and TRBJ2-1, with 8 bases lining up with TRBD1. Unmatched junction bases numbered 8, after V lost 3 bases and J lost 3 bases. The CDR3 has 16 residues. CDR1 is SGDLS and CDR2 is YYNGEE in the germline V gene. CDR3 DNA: TGTGCCAGCAGCGGACGGACAGGGCACAACTACAATGAGCAGTTCTTC. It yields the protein CASSGRTGHNYNEQFF.

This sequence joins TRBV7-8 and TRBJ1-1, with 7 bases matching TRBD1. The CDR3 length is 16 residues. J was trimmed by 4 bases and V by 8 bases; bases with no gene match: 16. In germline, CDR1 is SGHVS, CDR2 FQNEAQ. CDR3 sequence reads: CASGKDRRDPGTEAFF. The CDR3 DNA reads TGTGCCAGCGGTAAGGACAGGCGGGACCCCGGCACTGAAGCTTTCTTT.

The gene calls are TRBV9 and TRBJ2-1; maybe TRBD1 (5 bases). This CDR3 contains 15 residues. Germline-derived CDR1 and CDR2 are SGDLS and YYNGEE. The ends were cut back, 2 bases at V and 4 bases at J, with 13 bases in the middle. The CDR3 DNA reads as TGTGCCAGCAGCGTGCAGGGCTCTCCATACAATGAGCAGTTCTTC. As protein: CASSVQGSPYNEQFF.

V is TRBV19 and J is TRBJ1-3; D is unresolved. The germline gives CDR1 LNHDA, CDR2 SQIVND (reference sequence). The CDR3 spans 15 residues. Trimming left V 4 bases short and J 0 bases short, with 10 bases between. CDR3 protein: CASSTSGNSGNTIYF. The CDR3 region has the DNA TGTGCCAGTAGTACATCAGGAAACTCTGGAAACACCATATATTTT.

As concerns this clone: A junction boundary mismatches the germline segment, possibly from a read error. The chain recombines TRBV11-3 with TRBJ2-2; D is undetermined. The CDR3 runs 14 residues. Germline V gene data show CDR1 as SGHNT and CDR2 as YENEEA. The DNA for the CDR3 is TGTGTCAGCAGGCGAAGTGTCTACACCGGGGAGCTGTTTTTT. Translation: CVSRRSVYTGELFF.

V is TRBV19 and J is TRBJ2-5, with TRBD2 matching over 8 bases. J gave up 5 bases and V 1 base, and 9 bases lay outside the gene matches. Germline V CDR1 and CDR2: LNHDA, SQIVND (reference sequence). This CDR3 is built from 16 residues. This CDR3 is CASSIGPGGGTETQYF. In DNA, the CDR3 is TGTGCCAGTAGTATAGGACCGGGGGGGGGCACGGAGACCCAGTACTTC. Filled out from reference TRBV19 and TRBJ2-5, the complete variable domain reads DGGITQSPKYLFRKEGQNVTLSCEQNLNHDAMYWYRQDPGQGLRLIYYSQIVNDFQKGDIAEGYSVSREKKESFPLTVTSAQKNPTAFYLCASSIGPGGGTETQYFGPGTRLLVL.

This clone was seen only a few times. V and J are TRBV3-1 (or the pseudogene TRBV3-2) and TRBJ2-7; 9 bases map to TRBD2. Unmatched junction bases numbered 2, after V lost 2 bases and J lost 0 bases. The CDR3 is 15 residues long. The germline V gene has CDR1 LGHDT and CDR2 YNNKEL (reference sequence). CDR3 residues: CASSQRREGSYEQYF. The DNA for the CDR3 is TGTGCCAGCAGCCAACGGCGGGAGGGCTCCTACGAGCAGTACTTC.

As DNA, the CDR3 is TGTGCCATCAGTGAAGAGACAGATTTAAACACCATATATTTT. It is translated as CAISEETDLNTIYF. This sequence joins TRBV10-3 and TRBJ1-3, with D tentatively TRBD1 (5 bases). The CDR3 runs 14 residues. V was trimmed by 3 bases and J by 6 bases, leaving 12 bases between them. Germline CDR1 reads ENHRY; CDR2 reads SYGVKD.